A single TCR beta chain is shown here with its context. What it binds is not known. This record comes from a study of OX40 agonist ivuxolimab in advanced cancers. Turning to the study itself: Partial responses were seen in three patients, one with hepatocellular carcinoma and two with cutaneous melanoma. Study conclusions and caveats: Dose levels from 0.1 to 3.0 mg/kg saw CD4+ and CD8+ blood T cells expand clonally by week 6.

The method was immunoSEQ multiplex PCR; TCRdb's version includes in-frame clones alone and lacks a portion of them. The sample includes roughly 80,000 clones, more than 75% of them seen just once. J was trimmed by 4 bases and V by 9 bases; bases with no gene match: 5. CDR3 length equals 13 residues. Per germline, CDR1 WNHNN and CDR2 SYGVQD (reference sequence). Researchers took blood at baseline, on cycle 4 day 1, and on cycle 7 day 1. The starting material was CD4+ or CD8+ T cells sorted from blood, obtained in a trial of the OX40 agonist ivuxolimab. This TCR was sampled from an adult with an advanced solid tumor such as melanoma, head and neck, liver or kidney cancer. The chain couples TRBV10-1 to TRBJ2-7, with 11 bases matching TRBD1. For the CDR3, the DNA is TGCGCCAGACGGACAGGGGGCGCGTACGAGCAGTACTTC. Protein sequence: CARRTGGAYEQYF.